The clone carrying this TCR beta chain is judged medium-sized. The sample originates from a study of T cell changes during pregnancy in multiple sclerosis. This table comes from immunoSEQ multiplex PCR, and its TCRdb copy is limited to in-frame clones, with some not included. The sample has around 45,000 clones, roughly nine tenths seen once; the top ten hold roughly 8%. The sample here was CD8+ T cells from peripheral blood mononuclear cells, taken in the second trimester of pregnancy. This receptor was identified in a female donor with multiple sclerosis, enrolled in a pregnancy study.

CDR3 sequence (DNA): TGTGCCAGCACGTCCCGACAGGGTGAAGCTTTCTTT. Its protein is CASTSRQGEAFF. The chain joins TRBV9 to TRBJ1-1; TRBD1 agrees at 7 bases. Germline trimming cut 6 bases from V and 7 bases from J; bases unmatched to any gene: 6. Germline-derived CDR1 and CDR2 are SGDLS and YYNGEE. CDR3 size: 12 residues.